The clone carrying this TCR beta chain has only a few counts. No antigen is known for it. This sample is part of a study of T cells in Graves' hyperthyroidism and ophthalmopathy. Study-level information: Peripheral blood sampling occurred at initial diagnosis, before any treatment.

Study-wide findings and caveats: Blood samples included most of the expanded thyroid clonotypes exceeding 0.001.

Germline assignment: CDR1 SGHVS and CDR2 FQNEAQ. The V gene lost 1 base and the J gene lost 4 bases, with 16 bases spanning the gap. The CDR3 totals 16 residues. The study excluded patients with uncontrolled infection, other autoimmune disease, pregnancy or lactation. Clinical symptoms, serum thyroxine and TRAb, thyroid ultrasound and orbital computed tomography were used for the diagnoses. Amplification targeted TCR beta CDR3 regions from RNA transcripts. RT-PCR in the first round (using the HTBI primer set) targeted the TCR CDR3. TCRdb used MiXCR to reprocess the multiplex PCR reads, holding one entry per CDR3 protein. This sample yields around 300,000 distinct CDR3 sequences, of which roughly an eighth are seen a single time; 30% to 40% belongs to the top ten.

This sequence originates from a woman aged 40 to 50 with Graves' ophthalmopathy. The sample taken for sequencing was blood. This chain links TRBV7-8 with TRBJ2-5; D may be TRBD1 (6 bases). CDR3 nucleotides: TGTGCCAGCAGCTTAGAAGGGGACATCTTGGGAGAGACCCAGTACTTC. It specifies CASSLEGDILGETQYF.